This TCR beta chain was recovered during a study of patients and donors after allogeneic stem cell transplantation. The CDR3 extends over 13 amino acids. Unmatched junction bases numbered 6, after V lost 3 bases and J lost 7 bases. The germline gives CDR1 SQVTM, CDR2 ANQGSEA. Using its own MiXCR run on the RT-PCR reads, TCRdb lists one record per CDR3 protein. This table has approximately 430,000 distinct CDR3 sequences, more than 15% appearing once. Material: blood, either unsorted or a sorted T cell fraction (not recorded which). This TCR came from a human donor who was either an allogeneic HSCT recipient or a stem cell or donor lymphocyte infusion donor (not recorded which). It is not recorded whose cells these are; they may come from a transplant donor. The chain combines TRBV29-1 with TRBJ2-4; 7 bases line up with TRBD2. CDR3 in amino acids: CSVEGGIRNIQYF. CDR3 nucleotides: TGCAGCGTTGAGGGGGGGATTCGGAACATTCAGTACTTC.